These 14 T cell receptor beta chains share one sample of origin, sequenced in a study of OX40 agonist ivuxolimab in advanced cancers. The data were produced by immunoSEQ multiplex PCR, yet TCRdb's version contains in-frame clones alone and is incomplete. The table records some 54,000 clones, 80% of them present only once. The sample consisted of CD4+ or CD8+ T cells sorted from blood, taken in a trial of the OX40 agonist ivuxolimab. These receptor sequences come from an adult with an advanced solid tumor such as melanoma, head and neck, liver or kidney cancer.

The J gene is TRBJ2-3, the V gene TRBV27, with 7 positions matching TRBD1. Germline loops: CDR1 MNHEY, CDR2 SMNVEV (reference sequence). The CDR3 has 15 amino acids. J was trimmed by 1 base and V by 3 bases; bases with no gene match: 4. CDR3 sequence reads: CASSFRTGGTDTQYF. The CDR3 DNA follows: TGTGCCAGCAGTTTTAGGACAGGAGGCACAGATACGCAGTATTTT.

This clone was found a few times. The sample holds other DNA sequences that translate to the same CDR3. The gene calls are TRBV18 and TRBJ2-2; D is uncertain. Trimming cost V 3 bases and J 3 bases, with 5 bases left between them. CDR3 length equals 13 residues. Per germline, CDR1 KGHSH and CDR2 LQKENI. CDR3 bases: TGTGCCAGCTCACCTCGGGACACCGGGGAGCTGTTTTTT. Protein sequence: CASSPRDTGELFF.

V gene TRBV28 combines with J gene TRBJ1-2; D uncertain. V was shortened by 2 bases and J by 2 bases, with 12 bases between the two germline ends. The length of the CDR3 is 15 residues. The germline gives CDR1 MDHEN, CDR2 SYDVKM. CDR3 protein: CASSLGSGENYGYTF. DNA for the CDR3: TGTGCCAGCAGTTTAGGCTCCGGGGAGAACTATGGCTACACCTTC.

This chain joins TRBV27 and TRBJ1-3; 9 positions agree with TRBD1. Germline lookup yields CDR1 MNHEY and CDR2 SMNVEV (reference sequence). V lost 4 bases to trimming and J lost 0 bases; unmatched junction nucleotides: 4. The CDR3 extends over 16 amino acids. The CDR3 here is CASSWGTGRSGNTIYF. CDR3 coding DNA: TGTGCCAGCAGTTGGGGGACAGGGCGCTCTGGAAACACCATATATTTT.

J is TRBJ2-3 and V is TRBV27, with no clear D. The V end was cut by 2 bases, the J end by 6 bases, with 12 bases between. Looked up from germline, CDR1 is MNHEY and CDR2 is SMNVEV (reference sequence). The CDR3 is made up of 14 amino acids. This chain's CDR3 is CASSLGRPADTQYF. The CDR3 DNA is TGTGCCAGCAGTTTAGGACGCCCCGCGGATACGCAGTATTTT.

This chain uses TRBV7-2 with TRBJ2-1, with 10 bases fitting TRBD2. Trimming at V came to 5 bases and at J to 5 bases, leaving 6 bases not matched to a gene. The CDR3 totals 15 residues. Germline V gene sequence: CDR1 SGHTA, CDR2 FQGNSA. Here the CDR3 reads CASSPSGGAHNEQFF. CDR3 nucleotides: TGTGCCAGCAGCCCGAGCGGGGGGGCCCACAATGAGCAGTTCTTC.

The rearrangement joins TRBV7-9 to TRBJ2-1; the D is unclear. The CDR3 loop spans 12 amino acids. In germline, CDR1 is SEHNR, CDR2 FQNEAQ (reference sequence). V was pared by 1 base and J by 15 bases, with 13 bases between. CDR3 DNA sequence: TGTGCCAGCAGCTTAGAGACACGGGTGGGGTTCTTC. Amino acid sequence: CASSLETRVGFF.

CDR3 sequence reads: CASSHTPLRGKLFF. The CDR3 nucleotides read TGTGCCAGCAGCCACACCCCGCTCCGAGGAAAACTGTTTTTT. This chain uses TRBV5-8 with TRBJ1-4; D ambiguous. V dropped 4 bases and J dropped 10 bases, with 17 bases sitting between them. The CDR3 spans 14 residues. Germline V lookup: CDR1 SGHTS, CDR2 YDEGEE.

This chain connects TRBV18 to TRBJ1-2; D is possibly TRBD1 (6 bases). Germline CDR1 is KGHSH and CDR2 is LQKENI. This CDR3 is built from 14 residues. V was cut by 3 bases and J by 3 bases, with 11 bases left in between. In nucleotides, the CDR3 is TGTGCCAGCTCACCGGGCAGGGGACACTATGGCTACACCTTC. This codes for CASSPGRGHYGYTF.

The rearrangement joins TRBV5-1 to TRBJ2-5; 9 nucleotides agree with TRBD2. The CDR3 is 16 residues long. Unmatched junction bases numbered 12, after V lost 7 bases and J lost 2 bases. Germline V gene lookup returns CDR1 SGHRS and CDR2 YFSETQ. DNA for the CDR3: TGCGCCAGCGGCTATATGGGCGGGGGGGTACAAGAGACCCAGTACTTC. It translates to CASGYMGGGVQETQYF.

The chain has TRBV19 and TRBJ1-1; D is unclear. This CDR3 has 13 residues. From germline, CDR1 is LNHDA and CDR2 SQIVND (reference sequence). V gave up 7 bases and J gave up 2 bases, with 11 bases separating them. CDR3 in amino acids: CASTSLRNTEAFF. CDR3 in DNA: TGTGCCAGTACCTCCTTACGCAACACTGAAGCTTTCTTT.

The V and J genes are TRBV28 and TRBJ1-3; perhaps TRBD1 as D (5 bases). The length of the CDR3 is 14 residues. V was trimmed by 3 bases and J by 3 bases, leaving 9 bases between them. Germline lookup yields CDR1 MDHEN and CDR2 SYDVKM. CDR3 protein: CASSFGGGGNTIYF. The CDR3 region has the DNA TGTGCCAGCAGTTTTGGGGGGGGTGGAAACACCATATATTTT.

The V and J genes are TRBV9 and TRBJ2-5, with 7 bases that match TRBD2. The CDR3 runs 15 residues. CDR1 and CDR2 from the germline V gene are SGDLS and YYNGEE. V trimming: 1 base; J trimming: 3 bases; junction bases outside the gene matches: 6. The CDR3 DNA sequence: TGTGCCAGCAGCGTATGGGGGGGGGTCGAAGAGACCCAGTACTTC. This sequence encodes CASSVWGGVEETQYF.

The genes are TRBV6-5 and TRBJ1-3, with D unclear. Trimming pared 7 bases from V and 4 bases from J, leaving 8 bases between. Germline V gene sequence: CDR1 MNHEY, CDR2 SVGAGI. CDR3 length equals 12 residues. This CDR3 reads CASKNTGNTIYF. The CDR3 DNA reads as TGTGCCAGCAAGAATACAGGAAACACCATATATTTT.